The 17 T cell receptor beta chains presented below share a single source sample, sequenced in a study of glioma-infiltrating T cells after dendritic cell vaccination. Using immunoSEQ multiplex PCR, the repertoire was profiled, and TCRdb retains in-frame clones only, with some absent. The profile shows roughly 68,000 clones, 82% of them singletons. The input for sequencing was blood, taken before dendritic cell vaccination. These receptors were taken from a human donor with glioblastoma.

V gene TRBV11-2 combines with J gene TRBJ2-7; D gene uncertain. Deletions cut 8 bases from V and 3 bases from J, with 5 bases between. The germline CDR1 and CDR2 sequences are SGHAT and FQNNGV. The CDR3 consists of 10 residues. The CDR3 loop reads CASGHYEQYF. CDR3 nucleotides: TGTGCCAGCGGCCACTACGAGCAGTACTTC.

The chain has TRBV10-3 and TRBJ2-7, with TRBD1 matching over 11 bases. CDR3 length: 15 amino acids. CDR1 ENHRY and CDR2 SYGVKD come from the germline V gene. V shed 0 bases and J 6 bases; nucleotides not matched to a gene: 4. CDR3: CAISESRGTGGEQYF. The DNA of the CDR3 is TGTGCCATCAGTGAGTCGAGGGGGACAGGGGGCGAGCAGTACTTC.

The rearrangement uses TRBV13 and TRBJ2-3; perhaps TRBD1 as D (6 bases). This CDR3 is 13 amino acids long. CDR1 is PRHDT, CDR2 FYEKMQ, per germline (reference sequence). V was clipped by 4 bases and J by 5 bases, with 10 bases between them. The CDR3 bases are TGTGCCAGCAGCTCCCAAGGGGGAGATACGCAGTATTTT. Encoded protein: CASSSQGGDTQYF.

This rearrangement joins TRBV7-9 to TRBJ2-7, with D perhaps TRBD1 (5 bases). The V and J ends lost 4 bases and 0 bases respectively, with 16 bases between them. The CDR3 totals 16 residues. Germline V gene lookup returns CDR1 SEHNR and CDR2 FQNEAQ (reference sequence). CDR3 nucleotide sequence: TGTGCCAGCAGCTCCCCCCCCACAGGCCTCTCCTACGAGCAGTACTTC. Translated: CASSSPPTGLSYEQYF.

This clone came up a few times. CDR3 nucleotide sequence: TGTGCCATCAGGAGATCCTACGAGCAGTACTTC. It specifies CAIRRSYEQYF. The chain recombines TRBV10-3 with TRBJ2-7; D unresolved. V shed 6 bases and J shed 1 base, with 4 bases lying between them. The CDR3 contains 11 residues. From germline, CDR1 is ENHRY and CDR2 SYGVKD.

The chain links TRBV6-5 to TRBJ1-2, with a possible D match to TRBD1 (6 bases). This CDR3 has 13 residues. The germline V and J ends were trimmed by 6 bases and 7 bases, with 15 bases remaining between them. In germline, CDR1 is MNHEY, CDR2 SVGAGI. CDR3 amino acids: CASRAGALSGYTF. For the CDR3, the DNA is TGTGCCAGCAGGGCAGGGGCTCTCTCTGGCTACACCTTC.

CDR3 sequence (DNA): TGTGCCAGCAGCCGCGGGACAGGGGTTCCCAATGAGCAGTTCTTC. This gives the protein CASSRGTGVPNEQFF. The V and J genes are TRBV5-5 and TRBJ2-1; TRBD1 matches at 10 bases. Germline loops: CDR1 SGHKS, CDR2 YYEKEE (reference sequence). This CDR3 spans 15 amino acids. The J segment lost 6 bases and the V segment lost 4 bases, leaving 7 bases of the junction unmatched.

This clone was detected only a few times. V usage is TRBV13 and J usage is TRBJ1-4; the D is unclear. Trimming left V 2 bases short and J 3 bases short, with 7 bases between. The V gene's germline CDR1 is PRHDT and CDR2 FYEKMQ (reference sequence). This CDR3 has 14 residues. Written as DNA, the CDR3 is TGTGCCAGCAGCTTAAAGACACCTAATGAAAAACTGTTTTTT. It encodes CASSLKTPNEKLFF.

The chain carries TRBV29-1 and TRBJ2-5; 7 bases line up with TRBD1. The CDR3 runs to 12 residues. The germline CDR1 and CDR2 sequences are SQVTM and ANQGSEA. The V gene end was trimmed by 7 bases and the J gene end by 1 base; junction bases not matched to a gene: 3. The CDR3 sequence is CSDRQGQETQYF. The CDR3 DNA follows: TGCAGCGATCGACAGGGCCAAGAGACCCAGTACTTC. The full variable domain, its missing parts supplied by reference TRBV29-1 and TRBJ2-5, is SAVISQKPSRDICQRGTSLTIQCQVDSQVTMMFWYRQQPGQSLTLIATANQGSEATYESGFVIDKFPISRPNLTFSTLTVSNMSPEDSSIYLCSDRQGQETQYFGPGTRLLVL.

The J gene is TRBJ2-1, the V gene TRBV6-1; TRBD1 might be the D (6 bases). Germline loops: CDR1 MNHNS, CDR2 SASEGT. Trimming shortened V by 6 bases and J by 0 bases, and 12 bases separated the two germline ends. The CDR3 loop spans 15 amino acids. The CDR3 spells CASSRTGPSYNEQFF. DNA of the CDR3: TGTGCCAGCAGCCGTACAGGGCCCTCCTACAATGAGCAGTTCTTC.

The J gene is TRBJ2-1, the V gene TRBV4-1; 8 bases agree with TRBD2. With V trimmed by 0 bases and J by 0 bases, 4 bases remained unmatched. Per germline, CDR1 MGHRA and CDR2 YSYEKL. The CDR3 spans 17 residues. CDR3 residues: CASSQDPSGGSYNEQFF. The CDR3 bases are TGCGCCAGCAGCCAAGACCCGAGCGGGGGCTCCTACAATGAGCAGTTCTTC.

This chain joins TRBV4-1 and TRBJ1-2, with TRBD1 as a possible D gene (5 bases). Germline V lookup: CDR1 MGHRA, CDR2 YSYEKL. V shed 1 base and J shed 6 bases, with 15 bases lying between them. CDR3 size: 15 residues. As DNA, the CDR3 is TGCGCCAGCAGCCAAGTCACAGGTGGCTTGGATGGCTACACCTTC. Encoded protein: CASSQVTGGLDGYTF.

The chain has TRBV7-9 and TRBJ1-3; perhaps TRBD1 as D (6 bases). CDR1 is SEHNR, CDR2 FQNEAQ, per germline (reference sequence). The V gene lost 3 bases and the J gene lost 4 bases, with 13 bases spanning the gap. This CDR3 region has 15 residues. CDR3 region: CASSLTGGRGNTIYF. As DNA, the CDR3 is TGTGCCAGCAGCTTGACTGGGGGCCGAGGAAACACCATATATTTT. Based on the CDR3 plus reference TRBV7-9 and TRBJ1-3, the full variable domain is DTGVSQNPRHKITKRGQNVTFRCDPISEHNRLYWYRQTLGQGPEFLTYFQNEAQLEKSRLLSDRFSAERPKGSFSTLEIQRTEQGDSAMYLCASSLTGGRGNTIYFGEGSWLTVV.

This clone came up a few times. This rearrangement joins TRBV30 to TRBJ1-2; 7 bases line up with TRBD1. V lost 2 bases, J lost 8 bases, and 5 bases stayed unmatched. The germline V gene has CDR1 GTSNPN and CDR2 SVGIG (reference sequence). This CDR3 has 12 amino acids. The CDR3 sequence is CAWSRQTGGYTF. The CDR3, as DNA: TGTGCCTGGAGTCGACAGACAGGGGGCTACACCTTC.

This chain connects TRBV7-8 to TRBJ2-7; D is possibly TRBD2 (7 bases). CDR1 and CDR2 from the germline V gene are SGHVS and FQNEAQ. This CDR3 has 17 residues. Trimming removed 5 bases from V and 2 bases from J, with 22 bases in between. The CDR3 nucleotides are TGTGCCAGCAGCCGGGGGAAGGGGGGGACTACTCCCTACGAGCAGTACTTC. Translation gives CASSRGKGGTTPYEQYF.

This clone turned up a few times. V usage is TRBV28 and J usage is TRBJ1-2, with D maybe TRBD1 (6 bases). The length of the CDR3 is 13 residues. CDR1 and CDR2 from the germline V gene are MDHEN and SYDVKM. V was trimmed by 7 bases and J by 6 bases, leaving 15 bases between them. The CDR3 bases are TGTGCCAGCACAACCCAGGGGCCGGATGGCTACACCTTC. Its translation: CASTTQGPDGYTF.

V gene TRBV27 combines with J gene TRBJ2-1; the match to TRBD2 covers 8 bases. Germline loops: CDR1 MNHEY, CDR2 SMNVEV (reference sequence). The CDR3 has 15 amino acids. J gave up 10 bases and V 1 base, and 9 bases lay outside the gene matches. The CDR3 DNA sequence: TGTGCCAGCAGTTTATGGGCTAGCGGGCAAAGGGAGCAGTTCTTC. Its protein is CASSLWASGQREQFF.